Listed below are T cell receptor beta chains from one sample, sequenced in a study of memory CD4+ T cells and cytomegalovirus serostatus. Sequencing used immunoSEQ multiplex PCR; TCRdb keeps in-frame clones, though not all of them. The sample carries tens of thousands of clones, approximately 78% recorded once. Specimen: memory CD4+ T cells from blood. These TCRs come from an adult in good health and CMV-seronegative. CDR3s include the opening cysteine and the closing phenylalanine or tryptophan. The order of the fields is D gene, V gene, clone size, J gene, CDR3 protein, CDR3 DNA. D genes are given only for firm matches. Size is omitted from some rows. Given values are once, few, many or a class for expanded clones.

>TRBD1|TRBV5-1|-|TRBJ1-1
CASSFAGQGALIEAFF
TGCGCCAGCAGCTTTGCAGGACAGGGGGCGTTAATTGAAGCTTTCTTT
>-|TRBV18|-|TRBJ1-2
CASSGSRNYGYTF
TGTGCCAGCTCAGGGAGTCGCAACTATGGCTACACCTTC
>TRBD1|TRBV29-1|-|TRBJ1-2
CSVRTGGSYGYTF
TGCAGCGTAAGGACAGGGGGCAGCTATGGCTACACCTTC
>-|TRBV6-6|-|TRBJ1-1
CASSYRDNTEAFF
TGTGCCAGCAGTTACCGAGACAACACTGAAGCTTTCTTT
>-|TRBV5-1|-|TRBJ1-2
CASSQGTQSNYGYTF
TGCGCCAGCAGCCAAGGCACACAGTCGAACTATGGCTACACCTTC
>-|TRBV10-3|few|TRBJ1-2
CAISEGSFGYTF
TGTGCCATCAGTGAGGGAAGCTTCGGCTACACCTTC
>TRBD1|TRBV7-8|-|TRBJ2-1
CASSERTGWVQFF
TGTGCCAGCAGCGAACGGACAGGGTGGGTGCAGTTCTTC
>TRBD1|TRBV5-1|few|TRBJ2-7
CASSTGQASYEQYF
TGCGCCAGCAGCACTGGACAGGCCTCCTACGAGCAGTACTTC
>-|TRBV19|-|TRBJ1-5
CASSILFGNSNQPQHF
TGTGCCAGTAGTATCCTGTTCGGAAATAGCAATCAGCCCCAGCATTTT
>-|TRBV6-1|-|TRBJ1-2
CASSVEGYGYTF
TGTGCCAGCAGTGTAGAGGGCTATGGCTACACCTTC
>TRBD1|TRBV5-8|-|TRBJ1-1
CASSLALGQGPNTEAFF
TGTGCCAGCAGCTTGGCCCTGGGACAGGGGCCGAACACTGAAGCTTTCTTT
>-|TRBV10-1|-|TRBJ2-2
CASSLTSAGELFF
TGCGCCAGCAGCCTAACTAGTGCCGGGGAGCTGTTTTTT
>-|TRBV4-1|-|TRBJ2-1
CASSQVFGTTYNEQFF
TGCGCCAGCAGCCAAGTGTTTGGGACAACCTACAATGAGCAGTTCTTC
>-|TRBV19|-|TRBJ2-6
CASSSGANVLTF
TGTGCCAGTAGTAGTGGGGCCAACGTCCTGACTTTC
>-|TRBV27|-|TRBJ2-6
CASRGPDPDLANVLTF
TGTGCCAGCAGAGGGCCAGACCCTGATCTGGCCAACGTCCTGACTTTC
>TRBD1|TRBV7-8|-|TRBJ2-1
CASSLTLGTGRGNEQFF
TGTGCCAGCAGCTTAACCCTCGGGACAGGGCGAGGGAATGAGCAGTTCTTC
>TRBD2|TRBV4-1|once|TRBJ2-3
CASSQDKLAGPTDTQYF
TGCGCCAGCAGCCAAGACAAGCTAGCGGGACCCACAGATACGCAGTATTTT